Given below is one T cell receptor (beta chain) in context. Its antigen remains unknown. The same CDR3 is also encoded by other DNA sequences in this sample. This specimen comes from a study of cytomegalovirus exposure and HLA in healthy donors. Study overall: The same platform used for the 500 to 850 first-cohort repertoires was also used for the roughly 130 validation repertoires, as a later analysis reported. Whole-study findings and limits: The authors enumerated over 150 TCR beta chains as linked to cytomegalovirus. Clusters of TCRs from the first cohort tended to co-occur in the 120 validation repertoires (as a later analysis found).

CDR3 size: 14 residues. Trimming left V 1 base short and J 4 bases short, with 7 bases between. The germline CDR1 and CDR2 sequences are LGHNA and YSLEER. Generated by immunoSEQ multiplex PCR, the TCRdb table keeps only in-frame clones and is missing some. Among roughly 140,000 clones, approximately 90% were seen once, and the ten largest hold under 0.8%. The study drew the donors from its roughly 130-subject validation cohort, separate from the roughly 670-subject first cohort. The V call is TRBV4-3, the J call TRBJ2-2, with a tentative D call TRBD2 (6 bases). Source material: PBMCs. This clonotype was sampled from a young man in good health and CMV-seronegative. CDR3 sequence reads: CASSQVGGTGELFF. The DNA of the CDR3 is TGCGCCAGCAGCCAAGTCGGGGGCACCGGGGAGCTGTTTTTT.